This T cell receptor (beta chain) emerged from a study of OX40 agonist ivuxolimab in advanced cancers. V was clipped by 4 bases and J by 4 bases, with 14 bases between them. Germline V gene sequence: CDR1 SGHRS, CDR2 YFSETQ. This CDR3 has 14 amino acids. Some clones are missing from TCRdb's copy, which holds only in-frame ones; the method was immunoSEQ multiplex PCR. The sample consists of tens of thousands of clones, around 87% of them appearing once. Sequences were derived from CD4+ or CD8+ T cells sorted from blood, sampled in a trial of the OX40 agonist ivuxolimab. The rearrangement joins TRBV5-1 to TRBJ1-2, with no clear D. The TCR comes from an adult with an advanced solid tumor such as melanoma, head and neck, liver or kidney cancer. CDR3 DNA: TGCGCCAGCAGCCCTTCGGGAGAAGGCTATGGCTACACCTTC. It codes for CASSPSGEGYGYTF.